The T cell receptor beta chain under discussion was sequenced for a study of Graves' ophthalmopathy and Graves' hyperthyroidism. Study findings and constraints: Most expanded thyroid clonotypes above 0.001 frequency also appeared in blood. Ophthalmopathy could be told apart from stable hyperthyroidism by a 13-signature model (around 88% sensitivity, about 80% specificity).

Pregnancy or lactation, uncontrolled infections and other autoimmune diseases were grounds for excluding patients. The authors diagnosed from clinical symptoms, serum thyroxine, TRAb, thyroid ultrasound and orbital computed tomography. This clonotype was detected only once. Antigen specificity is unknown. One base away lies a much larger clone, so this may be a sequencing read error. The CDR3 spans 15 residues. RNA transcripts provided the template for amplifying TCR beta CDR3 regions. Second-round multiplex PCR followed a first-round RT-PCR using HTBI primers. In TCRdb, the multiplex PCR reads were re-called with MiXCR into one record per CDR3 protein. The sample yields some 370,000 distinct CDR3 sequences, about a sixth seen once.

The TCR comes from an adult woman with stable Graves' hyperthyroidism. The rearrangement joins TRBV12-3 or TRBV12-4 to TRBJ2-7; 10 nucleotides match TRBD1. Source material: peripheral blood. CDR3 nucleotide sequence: TGTGCCGGCAGTCCGACAGGGGGCGGAGGCTACGAGCAGTACTTC. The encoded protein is CAGSPTGGGGYEQYF.